This T cell receptor (beta chain) was identified in a study of blood T cell repertoires in COVID-19. Only in-frame clones appear in the TCRdb table, and some are missing; sequencing was by immunoSEQ multiplex PCR. This table holds 200,000 or so clones, over 80% found once. The CDR3 sequence is 13 residues long. Trimming left V 6 bases short and J 6 bases short, with 16 bases between. Germline V gene lookup returns CDR1 SGHKS and CDR2 YYEKEE (reference sequence). The sample was peripheral blood. The clonotype originates from a woman aged 30 to 39 with acute or convalescent COVID-19. The chain links TRBV5-5 to TRBJ2-7; the D gene is possibly TRBD1 (5 bases). The chain's CDR3 is CASTPQGLTEQYF. CDR3 bases: TGTGCCAGCACCCCCCAGGGCCTTACCGAGCAGTACTTC.